The clone carrying this TCR beta chain was counted many times. No antigen is known for it. In germline, CDR1 is MNHEY, CDR2 SVGEGT. V gave up 7 bases and J gave up 4 bases; unmatched junction bases: 3. This CDR3 spans 14 amino acids. Via MiXCR, TCRdb re-called the 5' RACE reads, giving one row per CDR3 protein. The sample consists of a few hundred thousand distinct CDR3 sequences, 6.5% to 7.5% of them appearing once. This entry comes from a study of T cells after yellow fever vaccination. Points from the study as a whole: Post-booster repertoires contained most primary-vaccination clones again (about 95% CD4, around 89% CD8).

The sequencing here drew on CD4+ T cells sorted from PBMCs, taken on the day of the yellow fever booster vaccination. J is TRBJ2-7 and V is TRBV6-2 or TRBV6-3, with 14 bases aligning to TRBD2. The sequence came from a man younger than 40 who received the YFV17D yellow fever vaccine. The CDR3 sequence is CASIGTSGSYEQYF. The CDR3 bases are TGTGCCAGCATTGGGACTAGCGGGAGTTACGAGCAGTACTTC.